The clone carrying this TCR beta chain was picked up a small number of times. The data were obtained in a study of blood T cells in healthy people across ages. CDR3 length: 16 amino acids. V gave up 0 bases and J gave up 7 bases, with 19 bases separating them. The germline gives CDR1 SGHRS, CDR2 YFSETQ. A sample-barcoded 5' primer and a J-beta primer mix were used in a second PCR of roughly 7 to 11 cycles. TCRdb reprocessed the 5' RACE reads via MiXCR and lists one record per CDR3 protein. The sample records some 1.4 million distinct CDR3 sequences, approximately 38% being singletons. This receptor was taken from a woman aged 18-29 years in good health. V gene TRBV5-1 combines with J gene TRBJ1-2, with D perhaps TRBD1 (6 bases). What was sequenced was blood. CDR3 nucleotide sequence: TGCGCCAGCAGCTTGGCCGTCGGGGGCGGAATGAGTGGCTACACCTTC. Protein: CASSLAVGGGMSGYTF.